This T cell receptor beta chain was captured by sequencing in a study of blood T cell repertoires in COVID-19. In the original workflow: Researchers report that nucleated cell counts were estimated from reference gene primer amplification. Produced via immunoSEQ multiplex PCR; TCRdb's table is partial and in-frame only. The V and J calls and the clone size are those of that table, but D and trimming were determined from the DNA. Of 150,000 to 200,000 clones listed, about 88% are singletons. For this clone: Other DNA sequences in this specimen translate into the identical CDR3.

V dropped 7 bases and J dropped 4 bases, with 10 bases sitting between them. This CDR3 contains 11 residues. The V gene's germline CDR1 is SQVTM and CDR2 ANQGSEA. This sequence originates from a man aged 18 to 35 with acute or convalescent COVID-19. Sequenced: peripheral blood. The V call is TRBV29-1, the J call TRBJ1-2, with a tentative D call TRBD1 (5 bases). The CDR3 spells CSDADSYGYTF. The CDR3 nucleotides read TGCAGCGACGCAGACAGCTATGGCTACACCTTC.